This T cell receptor (beta chain) was profiled in a study of T cells after yellow fever vaccination. Overall study context: It was SMART-Seq v4 Ultra Low Input that prepared the fractions with low cell numbers. Overall study findings and caveats: After the booster, 96% of CD4 and approximately 87% of CD8 primary-response clones were re-detected.

This clonotype was observed at least ten times. Its specificity is not known. This CDR3 comprises 14 residues. Germline CDR1 and CDR2: DFQATT and SNEGSKA (reference sequence). The J segment lost 5 bases and the V segment lost 4 bases, leaving 7 bases of the junction unmatched. TCR cDNA, made by 5'RACE template switching, carried an added universal primer site and UMIs. TCRdb ran MiXCR on the 5' RACE reads and lists one entry per CDR3 protein. Of a few hundred thousand distinct CDR3 sequences in the sample, roughly 9% are singletons; the top ten hold approximately 3.3%. The gene calls are TRBV20-1 and TRBJ1-4, with TRBD1 identical over 7 bases. Material: CD4+ T cells sorted from PBMCs, obtained 5 days after the yellow fever booster vaccination. The receptor was isolated from a man between 18 and 35 years old who received the YFV17D yellow fever vaccine. In DNA, the CDR3 is TGCAGTGCTACCACTACAGGGGCCAATGAAAAACTGTTTTTT. It translates to CSATTTGANEKLFF.